The sequence of this T cell receptor beta chain was determined in a study of blood T cells in healthy people across ages. Primers used in a second PCR of about 6 to 12 cycles were a sample-barcoded 5' primer and a J-beta primer mix. Each of the samples gave a minimum of 3 million paired-end reads that contained CDR3. TCRdb ran MiXCR on the 5' RACE reads and lists one entry per CDR3 protein. The sample carries 1,500,000 or so distinct CDR3 sequences, roughly 43% recorded once. General observations from the study: TCR beta diversity per million T cells fell roughly linearly with age. Unsorted PBMC input precluded a conclusive naive versus antigen-experienced comparison.

Individuals who donated were healthy Caucasians from Russia aged about 6 to 90. Remarks on this clonotype: No antigen is known for it.

Sequenced input: blood. The TCR was taken from a woman between 18 and 29 years old in good health.

CDR3 bases: TGTGCCAGCAGCTTACCGAGAAACAGGGGCCTGGGGGAAAAACTGTTTTTT. This gives the protein CASSLPRNRGLGEKLFF. The chain has TRBV7-9 and TRBJ1-4; TRBD1 aligns across 7 bases. V shed 2 bases and J 8 bases; nucleotides not matched to a gene: 14. Germline V gene sequence: CDR1 SEHNR, CDR2 FQNEAQ (reference sequence). The CDR3 length is 17 residues. Full variable domain (outside the CDR3, taken from reference TRBV7-9 and TRBJ1-4): DTGVSQNPRHKITKRGQNVTFRCDPISEHNRLYWYRQTLGQGPEFLTYFQNEAQLEKSRLLSDRFSAERPKGSFSTLEIQRTEQGDSAMYLCASSLPRNRGLGEKLFFGSGTQLSVL.